A selection of T cell receptor beta chains follows, all from one sample in a study of regulatory T cells in long-lasting Graves disease. TCRdb reprocessed the multiplex PCR reads with MiXCR, giving one entry per CDR3 protein. The sample shows 450,000 to 600,000 distinct CDR3 sequences, around 15% of them seen only once. This sample also belongs to another study, concerning T cells in Graves' hyperthyroidism and ophthalmopathy.

The sequencing here drew on peripheral blood mononuclear cells (PBMCs), taken at new diagnosis, from a patient treated with antithyroid drugs. These receptors originate from a man aged 35 to 55 with Graves disease. Both conserved end residues are part of each CDR3. The order of the fields is J gene, V gene, clone size, D gene, CDR3 protein, CDR3 DNA. A D gene is named only where the DNA matches it firmly. Only some rows state a clone size, as once, few, many or a class for expanded clones.

>TRBJ2-7|TRBV20-1|-|-
CSARIGGYEQYF
TGCAGTGCTAGAATAGGGGGCTACGAGCAGTACTTC
>TRBJ2-2|TRBV6-6|-|-
CASSYSQGTNTGELFF
TGTGCCAGCAGTTACTCGCAGGGGACGAACACCGGGGAGCTGTTTTTT
>TRBJ1-1|TRBV6-1|few|-
CASSRTEAFF
TGTGCCAGCAGCCGAACTGAAGCTTTCTTT
>TRBJ2-5|TRBV12-3/TRBV12-4|-|-
CASSLNGVQETQYF
TGTGCCAGCAGTTTAAACGGGGTCCAAGAGACCCAGTACTTC
>TRBJ1-1|TRBV12-3/TRBV12-4|many|-
CASSLSGGPAEAFF
TGTGCCAGCAGTTTATCGGGGGGGCCAGCCGAAGCTTTCTTT
>TRBJ2-2|TRBV5-5|few|TRBD1
CASSSGQRNTGELFF
TGTGCCAGCAGCTCGGGACAGAGGAACACCGGGGAGCTGTTTTTT
>TRBJ2-7|TRBV6-2/TRBV6-3|few|-
CASSEPGLPYEQYF
TGCGCCAGTTCGGAGCCGGGACTCCCCTACGAGCAGTACTTC
>TRBJ1-2|TRBV9|-|TRBD1
CASSVGIGQGILNYGYTF
TGTGCCAGCAGCGTAGGAATCGGACAGGGTATTCTCAACTATGGCTACACCTTC
>TRBJ2-1|TRBV20-1|few|-
CSARDLTKLDNEQFF
TGCAGTGCTAGAGATTTGACTAAGTTAGACAATGAGCAGTTCTTC
>TRBJ2-7|TRBV11-2|few|TRBD2
CASGRDPLYGQYF
TGTGCCAGCGGGAGGGACCCACTGTACGGGCAGTACTTC
>TRBJ2-7|TRBV10-2|-|TRBD2
CASSEGLAVGYEQYF
TGCGCCAGCAGTGAGGGACTAGCGGTGGGATACGAGCAGTACTTC
>TRBJ1-4|TRBV20-1|-|-
CSAGETNEKLFF
TGCAGCGCCGGGGAGACTAATGAAAAACTGTTTTTT
>TRBJ1-5|TRBV28|many|-
CASSTLNQPQHF
TGTGCCAGCAGTACCCTCAATCAGCCCCAGCATTTT
>TRBJ2-7|TRBV5-1|few|-
CASSSTTMHEQYF
TGCGCCAGCAGCTCTACGACTATGCACGAGCAGTACTTC
>TRBJ2-1|TRBV11-3|-|TRBD2
CASSSGTSGLFYNEQFF
TGTGCCAGCAGCTCCGGGACTAGCGGGCTGTTCTACAATGAGCAGTTCTTC
>TRBJ2-1|TRBV2|many|TRBD1
CASTGAQGADEQFF
TGTGCCAGCACTGGGGCACAGGGGGCGGATGAGCAGTTCTTC
>TRBJ1-2|TRBV7-9|few|-
CASRGGSGVRYGYTF
TGTGCCAGCAGGGGGGGTTCGGGGGTTCGATATGGCTACACCTTC
>TRBJ2-7|TRBV7-9|-|-
CASSLGGFHPYEQYF
TGTGCCAGCAGCCTAGGAGGGTTCCACCCCTACGAGCAGTACTTC
>TRBJ2-1|TRBV10-3|few|-
CAISPISGSKNEQFF
TGTGCCATCAGCCCTATATCCGGGAGCAAGAATGAGCAGTTCTTC
>TRBJ2-4|TRBV18|many|TRBD1
CASSPRTGQAKNIQYF
TGTGCCAGCTCACCTCGGACAGGACAAGCCAAAAACATTCAGTACTTC
>TRBJ1-2|TRBV3-1|many|-
CASSQVGGGYTF
TGTGCCAGCAGCCAAGTAGGGGGAGGCTACACCTTC
>TRBJ2-2|TRBV19|many|TRBD1
CATGTGRTGELFF
TGTGCCACGGGGACAGGGCGCACCGGGGAGCTGTTTTTT
>TRBJ1-1|TRBV20-1|once|-
CSARDGYEAFF
TGCAGTGCTAGAGATGGTTATGAAGCTTTCTTT
>TRBJ2-7|TRBV19|-|-
CASKQEGGPSYEQYF
TGTGCCAGTAAACAAGAGGGGGGACCCTCCTACGAGCAGTACTTC
>TRBJ2-5|TRBV2|many|TRBD1
CARAKGAKTQYF
TGTGCCAGGGCCAAGGGGGCGAAGACCCAGTACTTC
>TRBJ2-2|TRBV19|few|-
CASHPPGGGGPRDGELFF
TGTGCCAGCCACCCACCCGGAGGGGGAGGGCCTAGGGACGGGGAGCTGTTTTTT
>TRBJ2-7|TRBV20-1|many|TRBD2
CSASRGRLYEQYF
TGCAGTGCTAGCCGCGGGAGACTCTACGAGCAGTACTTC
>TRBJ2-1|TRBV11-3|many|TRBD2
CASSPLTSVGYNEQFF
TGTGCCAGCAGCCCATTGACTAGCGTGGGATACAATGAGCAGTTCTTC
>TRBJ2-3|TRBV9|many|-
CASSVHNTDTQYF
TGTGCCAGCAGCGTACATAACACAGATACGCAGTATTTT
>TRBJ2-7|TRBV2|many|-
CASSEREGGLYEQYF
TGTGCCAGCAGTGAAAGGGAGGGGGGGCTCTACGAGCAGTACTTC
>TRBJ2-3|TRBV29-1|few|-
CSVLEGRGDTQYF
TGCAGCGTACTGGAGGGCCGGGGAGATACGCAGTATTTT
>TRBJ1-2|TRBV28|many|-
CASSLGALRDGYTF
TGTGCCAGCAGTTTGGGGGCACTGAGAGATGGCTACACCTTC
>TRBJ2-7|TRBV28|many|TRBD1
CASTTDRDTYEQYF
TGTGCCAGCACTACGGACAGGGATACCTACGAGCAGTACTTC
>TRBJ2-1|TRBV7-3|many|TRBD1
CASSYSGTENEQFF
TGTGCCAGCAGCTACTCCGGGACAGAGAATGAGCAGTTCTTC
>TRBJ2-5|TRBV18|many|TRBD2
CASSPQLPSGKETQYF
TGTGCCAGCTCACCACAGCTCCCTAGCGGGAAAGAGACCCAGTACTTC
>TRBJ1-3|TRBV7-2|many|-
CASSPRGSGNTIYF
TGTGCCAGCAGCCCCAGGGGTTCCGGAAACACCATATATTTT
>TRBJ2-7|TRBV18|-|TRBD2
CASSTSGRLYEQYF
TGTGCCAGCTCAACTAGCGGGAGGTTGTACGAGCAGTACTTC
>TRBJ2-1|TRBV12-3/TRBV12-4|few|TRBD2
CASSPSGPAGAVNEQFF
TGTGCCAGCAGCCCATCAGGTCCGGCGGGAGCGGTGAATGAGCAGTTCTTC
>TRBJ2-2|TRBV12-3/TRBV12-4|few|TRBD1
CASRTGTLNTGELFF
TGTGCCAGCAGGACAGGGACCCTGAACACCGGGGAGCTGTTTTTT
>TRBJ2-7|TRBV27|-|TRBD1
CASSSLGQGWYSYEQYF
TGTGCCAGCTCTTCCCTGGGACAGGGCTGGTACTCCTACGAGCAGTACTTC
>TRBJ2-5|TRBV29-1|few|-
CSVQMGVQETQYF
TGCAGCGTGCAGATGGGTGTACAAGAGACCCAGTACTTC
>TRBJ2-7|TRBV10-3|few|TRBD1
CAISKTGTYEQYF
TGTGCCATCAGCAAGACAGGGACCTACGAGCAGTACTTC
>TRBJ2-7|TRBV28|many|-
CASSFGGGPATYEQYF
TGTGCCAGCAGTTTTGGCGGAGGGCCGGCCACCTACGAGCAGTACTTC
>TRBJ1-5|TRBV28|many|TRBD1
CASSQPGGPGNQPQHF
TGTGCCAGCAGTCAACCAGGGGGTCCGGGCAATCAGCCCCAGCATTTT
>TRBJ2-2|TRBV5-1|many|TRBD1
CASSLMRQGNTGELFF
TGCGCCAGCAGCTTGATGCGACAGGGGAACACCGGGGAGCTGTTTTTT
>TRBJ1-1|TRBV5-1|once|TRBD1
CASSLDLTGVNTEAFF
TGCGCCAGCAGCTTGGACCTGACAGGGGTGAACACTGAAGCTTTCTTT
>TRBJ2-7|TRBV7-9|many|TRBD1
CASSLSGTVYF
TGTGCCAGCAGCTTAAGTGGGACAGTGTACTTC
>TRBJ2-1|TRBV11-2|many|TRBD2
CASSIEAGRTYNEQFF
TGTGCCAGCAGCATCGAAGCGGGGAGAACCTACAATGAGCAGTTCTTC
>TRBJ2-7|TRBV20-1|many|TRBD2
CSASNPGGFGNEQYF
TGCAGTGCTAGCAACCCGGGAGGTTTCGGTAACGAGCAGTACTTC
>TRBJ2-3|TRBV6-2/TRBV6-3|-|TRBD2
CASSQVSSGGTDTQYF
TGTGCCAGCAGCCAAGTATCGAGCGGGGGCACAGATACGCAGTATTTT
>TRBJ2-5|TRBV24-1|many|-
CATSVRARETQYF
TGTGCCACCAGTGTAAGGGCGCGAGAGACCCAGTACTTC
>TRBJ2-7|TRBV10-3|many|TRBD2
CATAAREGAYEQYF
TGTGCCACCGCCGCGAGGGAGGGAGCCTACGAGCAGTACTTC